These 26 T cell receptor beta chains were sequenced from one sample in a study of blood T cell repertoires in COVID-19. TCRdb's table, derived via immunoSEQ multiplex PCR, lists solely in-frame clones and lacks some. The sample yields some 250,000 clones, about 68% seen once. Sequencing was performed on peripheral blood. Receptors were obtained from a woman older than 75 with acute or convalescent COVID-19.

The chain carries TRBV9 and TRBJ1-1; D is undetermined. Looked up from germline, CDR1 is SGDLS and CDR2 is YYNGEE. CDR3 length: 14 amino acids. Trimming took off 4 bases at V and 1 base at J, with 11 bases between the two ends. DNA for the CDR3: TGTGCCAGCAGCCTCCTAAGCCCGAACACTGAAGCTTTCTTT. Residues: CASSLLSPNTEAFF. Variable domain in full (rest from reference TRBV9 and TRBJ1-1): DSGVTQTPKHLITATGQRVTLRCSPRSGDLSVYWYQQSLDQGLQFLIQYYNGEERAKGNILERFSAQQFPDLHSELNLSSLELGDSALYFCASSLLSPNTEAFFGQGTRLTVV.

This clone was counted a few times. J is TRBJ1-5 and V is TRBV6-5, with a possible D match to TRBD1 (5 bases). V gave up 5 bases and J gave up 1 base, with 12 bases separating them. Germline assignment: CDR1 MNHEY and CDR2 SVGAGI. CDR3 size: 15 residues. CDR3 sequence (DNA): TGTGCCAGCAGTAGAGGGGAGGGGAGCAATCAGCCCCAGCATTTT. This encodes CASSRGEGSNQPQHF.

V usage is TRBV5-1 and J usage is TRBJ2-3; D perhaps matches TRBD1 (5 bases). The CDR3 runs to 14 residues. Trimming took off 0 bases at V and 5 bases at J, with 10 bases between the two ends. From germline, CDR1 is SGHRS and CDR2 YFSETQ. For the CDR3, the DNA is TGCGCCAGCAGCTTGGGGTCAGGGAAAGATACGCAGTATTTT. This gives the protein CASSLGSGKDTQYF.

The J gene is TRBJ1-2, the V gene TRBV29-1; maybe TRBD1 (6 bases). The V end lost 8 bases, the J end lost 1 base, and 11 bases lay between the germline ends. The germline gives CDR1 SQVTM, CDR2 ANQGSEA. The CDR3 contains 12 residues. The DNA of the CDR3 is TGCAGCACGCAGGACAGTAACTATGGCTACACCTTC. The encoded protein is CSTQDSNYGYTF.

This clone was observed a few times. The chain combines TRBV11-2 with TRBJ2-7; a possible D gene is TRBD1 (6 bases). Germline V CDR1 and CDR2: SGHAT, FQNNGV. This CDR3 has 15 residues. V shed 0 bases and J shed 4 bases, with 13 bases lying between them. The CDR3 region has the DNA TGTGCCAGCAGCTTAGATAGGGGACAAGCTTACGAGCAGTACTTC. Residues: CASSLDRGQAYEQYF.

The CDR3 bases are TGTGCCAGCAGCGCTCCAGGGGCCTGGGGGTACCAAGAGACCCAGTACTTC. Protein product: CASSAPGAWGYQETQYF. The chain joins TRBV5-6 to TRBJ2-5; tentatively, D is TRBD1 (6 bases). From germline, CDR1 is SGHDT and CDR2 YYEEEE. Trimming left V 4 bases short and J 0 bases short, with 19 bases between. This CDR3 spans 17 amino acids.

This clone was picked up a small number of times. The chain joins TRBV6-5 to TRBJ2-1; 8 bases align to TRBD1. V was pared by 6 bases and J by 7 bases, with 11 bases of the junction left unmatched. The CDR3 has 15 residues. Per the germline V gene, CDR1 is MNHEY and CDR2 is SVGAGI. The CDR3 coding sequence is TGTGCCAGCAGCCAGGGACAGGTGCTTGGAAATGAGCAGTTCTTC. Amino acid sequence: CASSQGQVLGNEQFF.

This clone was observed once. The V and J genes are TRBV2 and TRBJ2-7; D gene unclear. Trimming shortened V by 2 bases and J by 4 bases, and 9 bases separated the two germline ends. This CDR3 is 13 amino acids long. CDR1 and CDR2 from the germline V gene are SNHLY and FYNNEI. Written as DNA, the CDR3 is TGTGCCAGCAGTGAAAACATCTTATACGAGCAGTACTTC. It yields the protein CASSENILYEQYF. The full variable domain, completed using reference TRBV2 and TRBJ2-7, is EPEVTQTPSHQVTQMGQEVILRCVPISNHLYFYWYRQILGQKVEFLVSFYNNEISEKSEIFDDQFSVERPDGSNFTLKIRSTKLEDSAMYFCASSENILYEQYFGPGTRLTVT.

The gene calls are TRBV5-1 and TRBJ1-1; 7 nucleotides align to TRBD1. This CDR3 contains 12 residues. CDR1 and CDR2 from the germline V gene are SGHRS and YFSETQ. J lost 6 bases, V lost 4 bases, and 3 bases had no gene match. The CDR3 DNA is TGCGCCAGCAGCCAACAGGGGTCTGAAGCTTTCTTT. Protein product: CASSQQGSEAFF.

The chain links TRBV25-1 to TRBJ2-7; weak D call: TRBD2 (6 bases). Per the germline V gene, CDR1 is MGHDK and CDR2 is SYGVNS. Deletions cut 3 bases from V and 0 bases from J, with 12 bases between. The CDR3 is made up of 15 amino acids. The CDR3 DNA follows: TGTGCCAGCAGTGATGCGCGGGAAGCCTCCTACGAGCAGTACTTC. Encoded protein: CASSDAREASYEQYF.

This chain joins TRBV19 and TRBJ2-7; D is undetermined. The germline CDR1 and CDR2 sequences are LNHDA and SQIVND (reference sequence). V shed 6 bases and J shed 4 bases, with 10 bases lying between them. The CDR3 sequence is 12 residues long. CDR3 sequence reads: CASSAGPYEQYF. The CDR3 bases are TGTGCCAGTAGCGCAGGCCCATACGAGCAGTACTTC.

V and J are TRBV27 and TRBJ1-1; unclear D gene. The CDR3 extends over 16 amino acids. Germline V gene data show CDR1 as MNHEY and CDR2 as SMNVEV (reference sequence). V gave up 5 bases and J gave up 2 bases, with 18 bases separating them. The CDR3 DNA reads as TGTGCCAGCAGTCTTTCCAAAGTGGTAGCTAACACTGAAGCTTTCTTT. It yields the protein CASSLSKVVANTEAFF.

This clone occurred a few times. Different DNA sequences within this sample yield the same CDR3. This chain uses TRBV11-2 with TRBJ2-7; 8 nucleotides match TRBD1. The CDR3 loop spans 14 amino acids. V shed 1 base and J 2 bases; nucleotides not matched to a gene: 1. In germline, CDR1 is SGHAT, CDR2 FQNNGV. In DNA form, the CDR3 reads TGTGCCAGCAGCTTAGTACAGGGGGCCTACGAGCAGTACTTC. Translation gives CASSLVQGAYEQYF.

This clone was picked up a small number of times. The chain couples TRBV29-1 to TRBJ2-7, with D perhaps matching TRBD2 (7 bases). The germline CDR1 and CDR2 sequences are SQVTM and ANQGSEA. V was shortened by 3 bases and J by 2 bases, with 8 bases between the two germline ends. This CDR3 is built from 12 residues. This CDR3 reads CSVERGPYEQYF. The CDR3 DNA reads TGCAGCGTTGAGCGGGGGCCCTACGAGCAGTACTTC.

This clone appeared a few times. The chain combines TRBV6-5 with TRBJ1-6, with 7 bases that match TRBD1. The germline CDR1 and CDR2 sequences are MNHEY and SVGAGI. CDR3 size: 16 residues. The V gene end was trimmed by 0 bases and the J gene end by 9 bases; junction bases not matched to a gene: 8. The CDR3 reads CASSYSTGQRLSPLHF. The CDR3 region has the DNA TGTGCCAGCAGTTACTCAACGGGACAGCGCCTTTCACCCCTCCACTTT.

This clone was detected a few times. The chain carries TRBV7-9 and TRBJ2-3; D call uncertain. The CDR3 sequence is 13 residues long. V was pared by 5 bases and J by 3 bases, with 9 bases between. Looked up from germline, CDR1 is SEHNR and CDR2 is FQNEAQ (reference sequence). The chain's CDR3 is CASSHRLTDTQYF. The DNA of the CDR3 is TGTGCCAGCAGCCATCGACTGACAGATACGCAGTATTTT.

The chain carries TRBV7-2 and TRBJ2-3; 8 bases are shared with TRBD2. This CDR3 is built from 17 residues. After removal of 1 base from V and 2 bases from J, the junction contained 8 bases not matched to a gene. The germline V gene has CDR1 SGHTA and CDR2 FQGNSA. The CDR3 bases are TGTGCCAGCAGCTTAGTAGGAGCGGGGGACTCCACAGATACGCAGTATTTT. Translating it yields CASSLVGAGDSTDTQYF.

This chain joins TRBV7-2 and TRBJ2-3; weak D call: TRBD1 (6 bases). CDR3 length equals 15 residues. Germline loops: CDR1 SGHTA, CDR2 FQGNSA. The germline V and J ends were trimmed by 1 base and 5 bases, with 13 bases remaining between them. The CDR3 reads CASSLGGLKGDTQYF. CDR3 nucleotides: TGTGCCAGCAGCTTAGGGGGGCTCAAGGGAGATACGCAGTATTTT.

V is TRBV29-1 and J is TRBJ1-1, with a possible D match to TRBD1 (5 bases). Germline assignment: CDR1 SQVTM and CDR2 ANQGSEA. Trimming stripped 7 bases from V and 5 bases from J, with 17 bases between. The CDR3 sequence is 13 residues long. The CDR3 here is CSAPTPGGTEAFF. Written as DNA, the CDR3 is TGCAGCGCTCCGACCCCCGGGGGAACTGAAGCTTTCTTT.

This chain links TRBV6-5 with TRBJ2-2, with a tentative D call TRBD1 (5 bases). From germline, CDR1 is MNHEY and CDR2 SVGAGI. V gave up 11 bases and J gave up 1 base, with 14 bases separating them. The length of the CDR3 is 14 residues. The CDR3 reads CASTEPKNTGELFF. CDR3 nucleotide sequence: TGTGCCTCGACAGAACCCAAGAACACCGGGGAGCTGTTTTTT.

The J gene is TRBJ1-2, the V gene TRBV14, with TRBD1 matching 7 bases. The CDR3 is made up of 15 amino acids. CDR1 is SGHDN and CDR2 is FVKESK in the germline V gene. The V and J ends lost 1 base and 4 bases, in that order; junction bases with no gene match: 6. The CDR3 nucleotides read TGTGCCAGCAGCCAAGCGCGACAGGGAGGCTATGGCTACACCTTC. As protein: CASSQARQGGYGYTF.

The CDR3: CASSYSGTGDQPQHF. CDR3 bases: TGTGCCAGCAGTTACTCCGGGACAGGGGATCAGCCCCAGCATTTT. V is TRBV6-6 and J is TRBJ1-5, with 10 bases lining up with TRBD1. Germline V gene lookup returns CDR1 MNHNY and CDR2 SVGAGI (reference sequence). The J segment lost 5 bases and the V segment lost 0 bases, leaving 1 base of the junction unmatched. This CDR3 spans 15 amino acids.

This rearrangement joins TRBV7-2 to TRBJ2-5, with D possibly being TRBD1 (5 bases). Germline V gene lookup returns CDR1 SGHTA and CDR2 FQGNSA. V was clipped by 1 base and J by 5 bases, with 8 bases between them. The CDR3 has 13 residues. The CDR3 is CASSLGSGETQYF. The CDR3 DNA reads TGTGCCAGCAGCTTAGGATCAGGGGAGACCCAGTACTTC. The variable domain in full, completed from reference TRBV7-2 and TRBJ2-5, reads GAGVSQSPSNKVTEKGKDVELRCDPISGHTALYWYRQSLGQGLEFLIYFQGNSAPDKSGLPSDRFSAERTGGSVSTLTIQRTQQEDSAVYLCASSLGSGETQYFGPGTRLLVL.

This chain uses TRBV5-5 with TRBJ2-3; no clear D gene. The CDR3 is made up of 12 amino acids. Germline CDR1 SGHKS, CDR2 YYEKEE (reference sequence). Trimming removed 5 bases at V and 4 bases at J, with 8 bases between. CDR3 sequence (DNA): TGTGCCAGCAGACTTGTTGCAGATACGCAGTATTTT. The encoded protein is CASRLVADTQYF.

V and J are TRBV12-5 and TRBJ1-1, with 7 bases lining up with TRBD1. CDR1 is LGHNT, CDR2 FRNRAP, per germline. CDR3 length equals 14 residues. V gave up 9 bases and J gave up 2 bases; unmatched junction bases: 9. The CDR3, as DNA: TGTGCTAGCTCCCAGGGACAGAAAAACACTGAAGCTTTCTTT. Translated, it gives CASSQGQKNTEAFF.

Only a few counts were recorded for this clone. CDR3 coding DNA: TGTGCCAGCAGTCGCTCGGGACAGGCGAGAGGGACAAACACCGGGGAGCTGTTTTTT. It is translated as CASSRSGQARGTNTGELFF. This chain joins TRBV6-6 and TRBJ2-2; TRBD1 matches at 8 bases. V lost 5 bases and J lost 2; bases outside the gene matches: 16. Germline V gene data show CDR1 as MNHNY and CDR2 as SVGAGI (reference sequence). The CDR3 consists of 19 residues.